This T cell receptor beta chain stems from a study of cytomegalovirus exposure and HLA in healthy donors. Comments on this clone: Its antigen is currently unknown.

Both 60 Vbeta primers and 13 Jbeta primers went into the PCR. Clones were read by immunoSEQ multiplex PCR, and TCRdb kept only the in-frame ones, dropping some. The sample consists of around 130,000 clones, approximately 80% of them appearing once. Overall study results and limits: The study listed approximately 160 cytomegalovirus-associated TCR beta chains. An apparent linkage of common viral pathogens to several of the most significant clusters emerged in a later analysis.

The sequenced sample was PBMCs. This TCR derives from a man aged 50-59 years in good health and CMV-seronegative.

CDR3 sequence reads: CASRASSGGSGSYTDTQYF. In DNA form, the CDR3 reads TGTGCCAGTAGAGCGAGTAGCGGGGGGTCCGGAAGTTACACAGATACGCAGTATTTT. This chain links TRBV19 with TRBJ2-3; 10 bases fit TRBD2. CDR1 and CDR2 (germline): LNHDA, SQIVND (reference sequence). The CDR3 totals 19 residues. With 6 bases clipped from V and 2 bases from J, the junction kept 17 bases outside the gene matches.